The source of this TCR beta chain is a study of blood T cells in healthy people across ages (dated by TCRdb to the mid-2010s). Turning to the overall study: In model experiments, template switching captured about one uniquely barcoded TCR beta cDNA molecule for every two T cells. The donors were divided into four age groups: young (average around 17 years), middle-aged (about 39), aged (approximately 62) and long-lived (82). For two donors (one aged 18 to 30 and one aged 80 or older), the study analyzed two additional independent replicas of 1 million unique cDNA reads from the same blood draw. The study measured age-related changes in TCR beta repertoire diversity using deep sequencing normalized with unique cDNA molecular identifiers.

Broader findings and caveats from the paper: A strong correlation was found between observed TCR beta diversity and the percentage of naive T cells measured by flow cytometry. Since profiling was done on bulk unsorted PBMCs, naive and antigen-experienced compartments could not be conclusively compared. Total diversity estimates from one million sequenced T cells were considered lower bounds and underestimates. As age increased, observed TCR beta diversity per million T cells dropped in a roughly linear way, and a significant reduction was already evident by age 40. Donor CMV infection status was unknown, potentially confounding age-related changes in expanded clonotypes. The long-lived group showed more naive CD4+ T cells, fewer expanded clones and increased TCR diversity than the aged group, suggesting age selection.

As for this clonotype: It has no known antigen specificity. It has no much larger one-base neighbor in the sample; base qualities were not kept.

The method was 5' RACE. The instrument given in TCRdb is Illumina HiSeq 2500. The second PCR ran for roughly 7 to 12 cycles and used a J-beta primer mix along with a sample-barcoded 5' primer. Each TCR beta cDNA molecule received a unique molecular identifier from a template-switch 5' adaptor carrying 12 random nucleotides. At least 3 million CDR3-containing paired-end reads were obtained from each sample. All of the RNA was converted into first-strand cDNA using the Mint cDNA synthesis kit, with a TRBC-specific oligonucleotide serving as the primer. Following uracil-DNA glycosylase treatment, all cDNA underwent a first 18-cycle PCR with the universal primers M1SS and BC2_uni_R. The study's own analysis went as follows. Each sample was normalized by randomly selecting 1 million high-quality reads, each carrying a distinct molecular identifier. Reads with shared molecular identifiers were discarded instead of being binned into consensus sequences. MiTCR, with a Q25 quality threshold and the strictest error-elimination algorithm, was used for CDR3 identification, clonotype clustering and error correction. Lower-bound total TCR beta diversity was estimated with a nonparametric unseen species model using Euler transformation. TCRdb reanalyzed the raw reads on its own, using fastp at Q25 for trimming and MiXCR for clone calling, and kept in-frame beta chains. Every CDR3 protein is listed once, alongside the most common genes and DNA of its rows. These V and J calls are TCRdb output, not the study's own analysis. In all, the sample holds roughly 1 million distinct CDR3 sequences, and less than 25% of those were seen once. About 0.8% of the sample comes from the top ten.

Sequences MNHEY (CDR1) and SVGEGT (CDR2) are obtained from the germline V gene. The CDR3 goes from the cysteine to the phenylalanine over 16 residues. Kept here is only the CDR3 DNA, which spans 48 bases and is read in frame from base 1. V lost 2 bases and J lost 4 bases; the stretch between them is 17 bases long. Systemically healthy Caucasian individuals from Russia, 35 to 50 in total and aged about 6 to 95 years, were included as donors. Each donor gave around 9.5 milliliters of peripheral blood, collected into EDTA-treated Vacutainer tubes. Ficoll-Paque density-gradient centrifugation was used to isolate PBMCs, with at least 6.5 million obtained per sample. Total RNA was extracted from PBMCs with Trizol reagent, with at least 5 micrograms obtained per sample. For every donor, flow cytometry on a PBMC aliquot measured the percentage of naive CD45RAhigh/CD27high T cells. The data were also submitted as part of a second study, on T cells of mothers and their children. Drawing on the second study: The donors were nine systemically healthy Caucasian individuals, made up of three mothers and their six children. cDNA synthesis consumed the entire amount of extracted RNA, loaded at around 1.5 ug RNA in each 15 ul reaction. Sample barcodes and 2-4 random nucleotides were added via the M1S primer in the second PCR. More than 8 million TCR beta CDR3 reads were obtained from each mother, and some 3 million reads were obtained from each child. In both related and unrelated pairs, thymic selection shapes the output of TCR recombination in a similar way, with inherited differences having only a minor effect. Related mother-child pairs always showed normalized repertoire overlap that was slightly higher than in unrelated mother-child pairs, though the difference was never significant. No persistent microchimeric T cell clones were detected, at a sensitivity of 90 to 100 clones per million clonotypes. Deep NGS was used in the study to compare the TCR beta repertoires of mothers and children and to look for features that separate related mother-child pairs from unrelated individuals. The mean age was roughly 44 +/- 4 years for the mothers and roughly 10 +/- 4 years for the children. After adapter ligation was performed with NEBNext reagents, the libraries were sequenced on an Illumina HiSeq 2000 with 100+100 nt paired-end reads. To prevent cross-contamination, the mother and child libraries were prepared one month apart and sequenced in separate runs. For each donor, between 500,000 and 2,000,000 distinct TCR beta clonotypes were identified. Naive TCR beta clonotypes were estimated from low-frequency clonotypes matched to each donor's FACS-determined naive share, without sorting.

Sequences were obtained from blood. The chain was built from TRBV6-2 or TRBV6-3 and TRBJ2-5; TRBD2 is perhaps the D gene, given 6 matching bases. The TCR originated in a girl aged 2-10 years in good health. The DNA sequence is given as TGTGCCAGCAGTTACCAATCCGGGACTCTCCTAGAGACCCAGTACTTC. Translated, this gives CASSYQSGTLLETQYF.